Below, 29 T cell receptor beta chains from the same sample are listed, as sequenced in a study of CD8 T cells in ankylosing spondylitis. A single record per CDR3 protein comes from TCRdb applying MiXCR to the 5' RACE reads. Of more than 300,000 distinct CDR3 sequences in the sample, around a tenth were seen once. The specimen was blood, either unsorted or a sorted T cell fraction (not recorded which). Receptor source: a female donor with ankylosing spondylitis or in good health (not recorded which).

This clonotype was seen only a few times. V gene TRBV5-1 combines with J gene TRBJ1-2; tentative D call: TRBD1 (6 bases). CDR1 and CDR2 (germline): SGHRS, YFSETQ. The CDR3 extends over 13 amino acids. Trimming stripped 0 bases from V and 8 bases from J, with 11 bases between. The CDR3 DNA sequence: TGCGCCAGCAGCTTGGTGGGGGCCGGGGGCTACACCTTC. Protein: CASSLVGAGGYTF.

This clonotype was detected ten times or more. CDR3: CASTLAGTSGYNEQFF. The CDR3 DNA reads as TGTGCCAGCACTTTAGCCGGGACTAGCGGTTACAATGAGCAGTTCTTC. V usage is TRBV6-2 or TRBV6-3 and J usage is TRBJ2-1, with 11 bases matching TRBD2. J lost 4 bases, V lost 7 bases, and 9 bases had no gene match. The CDR3 loop spans 16 amino acids. Germline-derived CDR1 and CDR2 are MNHEY and SVGEGT.

There are many counts of this clonotype. This chain uses TRBV12-3 or TRBV12-4 with TRBJ1-5, with 8 nucleotides matching TRBD1. The CDR3 extends over 17 amino acids. The V and J ends lost 9 bases and 1 base, in that order; junction bases with no gene match: 14. The CDR3 loop is CASSKWTGKRSNQPQHF. For the CDR3, the DNA is TGTGCCAGTAGCAAATGGACAGGGAAGAGGAGCAATCAGCCCCAGCATTTT.

This clonotype showed up many times. The rearrangement links TRBV5-1 to TRBJ1-2; TRBD1 is a possible D gene (6 bases). Trimming removed 0 bases from V and 5 bases from J, with 11 bases in between. Germline-derived CDR1 and CDR2 are SGHRS and YFSETQ. The CDR3 is 14 amino acids. The CDR3 reads CASSLVDRRYGYTF. The CDR3 nucleotides read TGCGCCAGCAGCTTGGTCGACAGGAGGTATGGCTACACCTTC.

Turning to this clonotype: A much larger clonotype is one base distant, so this may be a read error. This chain joins TRBV7-2 and TRBJ1-2; perhaps TRBD1 as D (5 bases). The CDR3 is made up of 14 amino acids. Germline CDR1 SGHTA, CDR2 FQGNSA. The DNA of the CDR3 is TGTGCCAGCAGCCCGGGACTGAGGGAAAGCGGCTTCACCTTC. Translating gives CASSPGLRESGFTF.

CDR3 amino acids: CASSSQGGETQYF. CDR3 in DNA: TGCGCCAGCAGTTCCCAGGGGGGGGAGACCCAGTACTTC. This sequence joins TRBV5-1 and TRBJ2-5, with D tentatively TRBD1 or TRBD2 (7 bases each). Trimming removed 5 bases from V and 5 bases from J, with 13 bases in between. CDR1 and CDR2 (germline): SGHRS, YFSETQ. This CDR3 is built from 13 residues. Together with reference TRBV5-1 and TRBJ2-5, the CDR3 gives the full variable domain: KAGVTQTPRYLIKTRGQQVTLSCSPISGHRSVSWYQQTPGQGLQFLFEYFSETQRNKGNFPGRFSGRQFSNSRSEMNVSTLELGDSALYLCASSSQGGETQYFGPGTRLLVL.

In this sample, this clonotype turned up many times. This chain joins TRBV27 and TRBJ1-5; tentative D call: TRBD1 (6 bases). Germline V gene sequence: CDR1 MNHEY, CDR2 SMNVEV (reference sequence). The V and J ends lost 5 bases and 4 bases respectively, with 12 bases between them. The CDR3 is made up of 14 amino acids. The CDR3 DNA sequence: TGTGCCAGCAGTAAAGGCCAGGGGAATCAGCCCCAGCATTTT. Residues: CASSKGQGNQPQHF.

With regard to this clonotype: One junction end disagrees with the germline gene, perhaps due to a read error. The J gene is TRBJ2-7, the V gene TRBV5-1, with a weak D call TRBD1 (6 bases). The germline V gene encodes CDR1 SGHRS and CDR2 YFSETQ. This CDR3 contains 13 residues. The CDR3 bases are TGCGCCAGCAGCCCCCCAGGGGCTAACGACCAGTACTTC. This encodes CASSPPGANDQYF.

This clonotype has at least ten counts. The rearrangement joins TRBV4-2 to TRBJ1-4; D remains ambiguous. Germline V gives CDR1 LGHNA, CDR2 YNFKEQ. The CDR3 sequence is 14 residues long. V lost 0 bases, J lost 5 bases, and 7 bases lay in between. CDR3 nucleotides: TGTGCCAGCAGCCAAGAAGGCACGAATGAAAAACTGTTTTTT. It encodes CASSQEGTNEKLFF.

This clonotype was picked up many times. This chain joins TRBV10-3 and TRBJ2-5; D is possibly TRBD1 (6 bases). V lost 0 bases, J lost 3 bases, and 17 bases lay in between. This CDR3 is built from 17 residues. Germline loops: CDR1 ENHRY, CDR2 SYGVKD. CDR3 sequence reads: CAISESQTGLTKETQYF. For the CDR3, the DNA is TGTGCCATCAGTGAGTCTCAAACAGGGTTGACCAAAGAGACCCAGTACTTC.

The sample holds many counts of this clonotype. The gene calls are TRBV20-1 and TRBJ2-1; tentatively, D is TRBD1 (6 bases). This CDR3 has 12 amino acids. Germline CDR1 and CDR2: DFQATT and SNEGSKA (reference sequence). Trimming left V 4 bases short and J 2 bases short, with 6 bases between. This CDR3 reads CSAKGAYNEQFF. As DNA, the CDR3 is TGCAGTGCTAAGGGGGCCTACAATGAGCAGTTCTTC.

In its sample, this clonotype was seen many times. The chain is built from TRBV29-1 and TRBJ1-2, with a possible D match to TRBD1 (5 bases). The CDR3 loop spans 16 amino acids. V lost 5 bases and J 1 base, leaving 20 bases between the germline ends. CDR1 and CDR2 (germline): SQVTM, ANQGSEA. CDR3 loop: CSVFSLGQKINYGYTF. In DNA, the CDR3 is TGCAGCGTTTTTTCCCTGGGGCAGAAGATTAACTATGGCTACACCTTC.

This clonotype has ten or more counts. The V gene is TRBV3-1, the J gene TRBJ2-1, with 9 bases aligning to TRBD1. J gave up 2 bases and V 1 base, and 6 bases lay outside the gene matches. The CDR3 loop spans 17 amino acids. CDR1 is LGHDT, CDR2 YNNKEL, per germline (reference sequence). CDR3 loop: CASSQAGQGVPYNEQFF. In DNA, the CDR3 is TGTGCCAGCAGCCAAGCGGGACAGGGAGTCCCCTACAATGAGCAGTTCTTC.

As concerns this clonotype: This may come from a read error, since a much larger clone is one base off. The chain joins TRBV7-2 to TRBJ1-2; 7 nucleotides align to TRBD1. Germline CDR1 and CDR2: SGHTA and FQGNSA. CDR3 size: 15 residues. CDR3 residues: CASSLGGQPNYGYPF. The CDR3 DNA is TGTGCCAGCAGCTTAGGGGGACAGCCGAACTATGGCTACCCCTTC.

This clonotype occurred many times. The chain uses TRBV29-1 and TRBJ2-2, with 7 bases aligning to TRBD2. J gave up 3 bases and V 7 bases, and 14 bases lay outside the gene matches. The CDR3 covers 16 residues. Germline CDR1 reads SQVTM; CDR2 reads ANQGSEA. The CDR3 sequence: CSALQGAGTDTGELFF. CDR3 in DNA: TGCAGCGCCCTTCAGGGAGCGGGGACGGACACCGGGGAGCTGTTTTTT.

This clonotype was seen ten or more times. This chain joins TRBV5-1 and TRBJ2-3; D gene ambiguous. V was trimmed by 7 bases and J by 0 bases, leaving 12 bases between them. The CDR3 is 14 amino acids. Per germline, CDR1 SGHRS and CDR2 YFSETQ. CDR3 region: CASSEAGSTDTQYF. The CDR3 region has the DNA TGCGCCAGCTCCGAGGCAGGAAGCACAGATACGCAGTATTTT.

The rearrangement links TRBV15 to TRBJ2-5; no reliable D call. The CDR3 extends over 14 amino acids. The V gene lost 0 bases and the J gene lost 3 bases, with 8 bases spanning the gap. Germline V gene sequence: CDR1 LNHNV, CDR2 YYDKDF (reference sequence). DNA for the CDR3: TGTGCCACCAGCAGAGATAAACCAGAAGAGACCCAGTACTTC. The encoded protein is CATSRDKPEETQYF.

This clonotype was detected ten times or more. The rearrangement uses TRBV20-1 and TRBJ2-7; no clear D gene. The CDR3 runs 11 residues. Germline lookup yields CDR1 DFQATT and CDR2 SNEGSKA (reference sequence). Trimming pared 1 base from V and 4 bases from J, leaving 5 bases between. For the CDR3, the DNA is TGCAGTGCTAGAGTAACGTACGAGCAGTACTTC. It yields the protein CSARVTYEQYF.

This chain joins TRBV7-3 and TRBJ2-7; 8 bases map to TRBD1. Trimming at V came to 1 base and at J to 1 base, leaving 12 bases not matched to a gene. This CDR3 comprises 18 residues. CDR1 and CDR2 (germline): SGHTA, FQGTGA. The CDR3 DNA reads TGTGCCAGCAGCTTAAAGGGAAAGGGGACAGGCTTTTCCTACGAGCAGTACTTC. Its translation: CASSLKGKGTGFSYEQYF.

This clonotype was counted ten times or more. V is TRBV5-1 and J is TRBJ1-4; the D is unclear. CDR1 is SGHRS and CDR2 is YFSETQ in the germline V gene. This CDR3 is 15 amino acids long. V gave up 0 bases and J gave up 7 bases, with 13 bases separating them. Here the CDR3 DNA reads TGCGCCAGCAGCTTGGGATACAGAGGGAGTGAAAAACTGTTTTTT. Amino acids: CASSLGYRGSEKLFF. Complete variable domain (other parts from reference TRBV5-1 and TRBJ1-4): KAGVTQTPRYLIKTRGQQVTLSCSPISGHRSVSWYQQTPGQGLQFLFEYFSETQRNKGNFPGRFSGRQFSNSRSEMNVSTLELGDSALYLCASSLGYRGSEKLFFGSGTQLSVL.

This clonotype occurred many times. The chain combines TRBV20-1 with TRBJ2-1; 10 positions match TRBD2. The CDR3 extends over 13 amino acids. Losses at the gene ends were 7 bases for V and 5 bases for J; bases not matched to a gene: 5. Germline V gene lookup returns CDR1 DFQATT and CDR2 SNEGSKA (reference sequence). CDR3 sequence reads: CSVTSGVDNEQFF. DNA for the CDR3: TGCAGTGTAACTAGCGGGGTCGACAATGAGCAGTTCTTC.

There are many counts of this clonotype. The chain is built from TRBV5-1 and TRBJ1-5; perhaps TRBD1 as D (6 bases). This CDR3 contains 13 residues. The V gene lost 4 bases and the J gene lost 4 bases, with 9 bases spanning the gap. Germline V gene data show CDR1 as SGHRS and CDR2 as YFSETQ. CDR3 bases: TGCGCCAGCAGCACGGACAGTAATCAGCCCCAGCATTTT. Protein sequence: CASSTDSNQPQHF.

This clonotype was detected only a few times. The chain joins TRBV10-3 to TRBJ2-5, with D perhaps matching TRBD1 or TRBD2 (6 bases each). Germline V gene sequence: CDR1 ENHRY, CDR2 SYGVKD. The ends were cut back, 4 bases at V and 3 bases at J, with 21 bases in the middle. This CDR3 comprises 17 residues. The chain's CDR3 is CAISGPLVEGGEETQYF. Here the CDR3 DNA reads TGTGCCATCAGTGGGCCGCTAGTGGAGGGGGGCGAAGAGACCCAGTACTTC.

This clonotype has at least ten counts. The gene calls are TRBV20-1 and TRBJ2-7; 8 bases fit TRBD1. V lost 4 bases and J lost 5; bases outside the gene matches: 13. Per germline, CDR1 DFQATT and CDR2 SNEGSKA (reference sequence). The CDR3 runs to 15 residues. The CDR3 sequence is CSATGLGDRWHEQYF. CDR3 coding DNA: TGCAGTGCTACCGGGCTTGGGGACAGGTGGCACGAGCAGTACTTC.

This clonotype was seen many times. The chain links TRBV29-1 to TRBJ1-1; 9 nucleotides agree with TRBD1. V dropped 7 bases and J dropped 3; count of bases not matched to a gene: 3. From germline, CDR1 is SQVTM and CDR2 ANQGSEA. The CDR3 runs to 12 residues. The CDR3 sequence is CSGRTGDTEAFF. CDR3 DNA: TGCAGCGGTCGGACAGGGGACACTGAAGCTTTCTTT.

Only a few counts were recorded for this clonotype. The V call is TRBV20-1, the J call TRBJ2-1; TRBD2 aligns across 8 bases. CDR1 DFQATT and CDR2 SNEGSKA come from the germline V gene (reference sequence). J gave up 0 bases and V 6 bases, and 10 bases lay outside the gene matches. The CDR3 has 16 residues. The CDR3 coding sequence is TGCAGTGCGACAGGAGGGACTAGAAGCTCCTACAATGAGCAGTTCTTC. Amino acids: CSATGGTRSSYNEQFF.

This clonotype was observed a handful of times. V usage is TRBV11-2 and J usage is TRBJ2-1, with 7 nucleotides matching TRBD1. This CDR3 contains 12 residues. Germline V gene sequence: CDR1 SGHAT, CDR2 FQNNGV. V lost 3 bases, J lost 8 bases, and 1 base stayed unmatched. The CDR3 loop reads CASSFTGDEQFF. CDR3 DNA sequence: TGTGCCAGCAGCTTCACAGGGGATGAGCAGTTCTTC.

This clonotype appeared many times. The J gene is TRBJ2-2, the V gene TRBV5-1; D is undetermined. The V end lost 3 bases, the J end lost 1 base, and 13 bases lay between the germline ends. Germline V gene lookup returns CDR1 SGHRS and CDR2 YFSETQ. The CDR3 is 16 amino acids. CDR3 coding DNA: TGCGCCAGCAGCTACCGACCTTTCAAGAACACCGGGGAGCTGTTTTTT. This translates into CASSYRPFKNTGELFF.

In its sample, this clonotype was seen a few times. The genes are TRBV15 and TRBJ1-2; 7 bases map to TRBD1. Per the germline V gene, CDR1 is LNHNV and CDR2 is YYDKDF (reference sequence). The trim removed 5 bases at V and 4 bases at J, leaving 10 bases unmatched. The CDR3 is 15 amino acids. The CDR3: CATSGRAGGSYGYTF. The DNA for the CDR3 is TGTGCCACCAGCGGACGGGCAGGGGGTTCCTATGGCTACACCTTC.